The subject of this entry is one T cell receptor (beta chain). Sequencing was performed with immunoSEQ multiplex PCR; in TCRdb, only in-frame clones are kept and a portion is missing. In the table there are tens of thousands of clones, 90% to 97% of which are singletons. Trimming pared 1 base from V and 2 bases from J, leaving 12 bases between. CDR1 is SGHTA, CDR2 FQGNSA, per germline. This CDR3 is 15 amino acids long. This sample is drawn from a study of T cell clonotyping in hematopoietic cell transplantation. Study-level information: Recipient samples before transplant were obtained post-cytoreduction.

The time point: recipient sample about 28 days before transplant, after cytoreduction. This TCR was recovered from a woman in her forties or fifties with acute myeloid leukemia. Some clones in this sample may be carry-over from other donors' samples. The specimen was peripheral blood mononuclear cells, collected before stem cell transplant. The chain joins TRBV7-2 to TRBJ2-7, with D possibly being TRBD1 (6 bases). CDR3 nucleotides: TGTGCCAGCAGCTTAGGGGCAGGGGTTGCCTACGAGCAGTACTTC. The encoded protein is CASSLGAGVAYEQYF.